This T cell receptor beta chain was captured by sequencing in a study of Graves' ophthalmopathy and Graves' hyperthyroidism. Study details: Over 18 months of follow-up, stable hyperthyroidism required that no ophthalmopathy appear. The study's findings and limits: Most expanded clonotypes from thyroid (those above 0.001 frequency) were also found in blood. Ophthalmopathy progression was predicted by the model at roughly 66% sensitivity and 72% to 75% specificity.

This clonotype has ten or more counts. No antigen is known for it. Researchers took RNA transcripts and amplified TCR beta CDR3 regions from them. An opening RT-PCR round employed HTBI primers and preceded a second-round multiplex PCR. Each CDR3 protein is one row after TCRdb ran MiXCR on the multiplex PCR reads. The sample has 1 million to 1.3 million distinct CDR3 sequences; roughly 35% are singletons. Trimming removed 9 bases at V and 0 bases at J, with 15 bases between. CDR3 size: 14 residues. The authors enrolled newly diagnosed hyperthyroidism patients aged 18 to 65 with under 2 months' duration.

The sample consisted of peripheral blood or thyroid tissue (not recorded which). The chain couples TRBV12-3 or TRBV12-4 to TRBJ2-7; TRBD2 is a possible D gene (6 bases). The receptor's source is an adult man with Graves' hyperthyroidism. CDR3 DNA sequence: TGTGCCAGTAGTATATTGGGGGGCTCCTACGAGCAGTACTTC. Protein: CASSILGGSYEQYF.